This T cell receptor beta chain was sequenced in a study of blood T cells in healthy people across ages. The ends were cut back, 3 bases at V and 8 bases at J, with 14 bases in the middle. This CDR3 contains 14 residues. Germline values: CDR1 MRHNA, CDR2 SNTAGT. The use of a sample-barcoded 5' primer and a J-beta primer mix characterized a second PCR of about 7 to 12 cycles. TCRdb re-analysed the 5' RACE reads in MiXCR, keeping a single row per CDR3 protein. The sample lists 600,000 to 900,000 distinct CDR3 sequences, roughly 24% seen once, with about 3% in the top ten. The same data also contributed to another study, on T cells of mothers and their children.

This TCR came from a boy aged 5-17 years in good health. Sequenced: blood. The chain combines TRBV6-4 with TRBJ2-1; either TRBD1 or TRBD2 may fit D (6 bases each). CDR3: CASSEKPGGDEQFF. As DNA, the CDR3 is TGTGCCAGCAGTGAGAAGCCCGGGGGCGATGAGCAGTTCTTC.